A selection of T cell receptor beta chains follows, all from one sample in a study of shared clonotypes between healthy human individuals. Generated by immunoSEQ multiplex PCR, the TCRdb table keeps only in-frame clones and is missing some. The sample has nearly 1,000,000 clones, over 60% seen once. Sequenced sample: memory CD4+ T cells sorted from blood. The source is a man younger than 35 in good health. CDR3s include the opening cysteine and the closing phenylalanine or tryptophan. A D gene is named only where the DNA matches it firmly. The size of a clone is reported for some rows only, either as once, few or many, or as a class for expanded clones.

abundance	d_gene	v_gene	j_gene	len	CDR3nt	CDR3aa
-	-	TRBV27	TRBJ2-2	14	TGTGCCAGCAGATTGTGGGGGAGCGCCGGGGAGCTGTTTTTT	CASRLWGSAGELFF
-	TRBD1	TRBV6-6	TRBJ2-5	15	TGTGCCAGCAGTCCTTCGACAGGGTTTCAAGAGACCCAGTACTTC	CASSPSTGFQETQYF
-	-	TRBV6-1	TRBJ1-1	14	TGTGCCAGCAGTGAATTGGGGAAGGTGATTGAAGCTTTCTTT	CASSELGKVIEAFF
-	TRBD2	TRBV15	TRBJ2-7	13	TGTGCCACCAGCAGCGCCCAGCGGGAAAGGCAGTACTTC	CATSSAQRERQYF
-	-	TRBV15	TRBJ2-1	14	TGTGCCACCAGCAGAGAAGGCAGGGTCAATGAGCAGTTCTTC	CATSREGRVNEQFF
-	-	TRBV7-2	TRBJ2-7	12	TGTGCCAGCAGCTCCTCCTCCTACGAGCAGTACTTC	CASSSSSYEQYF
-	TRBD1	TRBV5-1	TRBJ1-1	14	TGCGCCAGCAGATCTGGACAGGAGAGGACTGAAGCTTTCTTT	CASRSGQERTEAFF
-	-	TRBV28	TRBJ2-7	14	TGTGCCAGCACCTCGGTGGCAGGGTCCTACGAGCAGTACTTC	CASTSVAGSYEQYF
-	-	TRBV11-2	TRBJ1-1	16	TGTGCCAGCAGCCGATTAGGGCCCAGTGGTGTCCCTGAAGCTTTCTTT	CASSRLGPSGVPEAFF
-	TRBD2	TRBV5-1	TRBJ2-1	17	TGCGCCAGCAGCTTGAGCGTCGGGGGGGCCTCCTACAATGAGCAGTTCTTC	CASSLSVGGASYNEQFF
-	TRBD1	TRBV7-2	TRBJ1-1	14	TGTGCCAGCAGCTTTAGACAGGGGGGAACTGAAGCTTTCTTT	CASSFRQGGTEAFF
-	-	TRBV9	TRBJ1-1	15	TGTGCCAGCAGCGTAGACTTTGGGAGGAACACTGAAGCTTTCTTT	CASSVDFGRNTEAFF
-	-	TRBV10-3	TRBJ1-2	12	TGTGCCATCAGTTCTTTAGAGTATGGCTACACCTTC	CAISSLEYGYTF
-	-	TRBV6-1	TRBJ2-2	13	TGTGCCAGCAGTGAAATCAGTACCGGGGAGCTGTTTTTT	CASSEISTGELFF
-	-	TRBV7-8	TRBJ1-6	15	TGTGCCAGCAGCCCGGACGGGAGAGGCGGTTCACCCCTCCACTTT	CASSPDGRGGSPLHF
once	-	TRBV19	TRBJ2-5	14	TGTGCCAGTAGTTCCCCACAGGGCGGTGAGACCCAGTACTTC	CASSSPQGGETQYF
few	-	TRBV18	TRBJ1-1	15	TGTGCCAGCTCACCTCCAACGGGGGCGGGGACTGAAGCTTTCTTT	CASSPPTGAGTEAFF
few	TRBD2	TRBV4-3	TRBJ2-3	19	TGCGCCAGCAGCCAAAAACTAGCGGGATCGTCATACAGCACAGATACGCAGTATTTT	CASSQKLAGSSYSTDTQYF
-	TRBD1	TRBV6-6	TRBJ1-6	14	TGTGCCAGCAGGCGACAGGGTGGTAATTCACCCCTCCACTTT	CASRRQGGNSPLHF
-	TRBD1	TRBV7-9	TRBJ1-2	13	TGTGCCAGCAGCTTAGTAGGGACAGGGGACTACACCTTC	CASSLVGTGDYTF
-	-	TRBV19	TRBJ1-1	12	TGTGCCAGTACCCAGGGGAACACTGAAGCTTTCTTT	CASTQGNTEAFF
-	-	TRBV7-2	TRBJ1-1	15	TGTGCCAGCAGCCCCCTCGGGGGGGTTGGCACTGAAGCTTTCTTT	CASSPLGGVGTEAFF
-	-	TRBV6-5	TRBJ1-4	13	TGTGCCAGCAGCGCCACCGCTAATGAAAAACTGTTTTTT	CASSATANEKLFF